Following are 25 T cell receptor beta chains from one sample sequenced in a study of pediatric ulcerative colitis. One to two pinch biopsies were taken from the rectum during colonoscopy. Assay: immunoSEQ multiplex PCR; the TCRdb copy retains only in-frame clones and omits some. Of more than 40,000 clones in the sample, around 81% were seen once. Sequenced sample: gut tissue. Receptors originate from a girl aged 10-17 years with moderate ulcerative colitis.

This chain joins TRBV7-9 and TRBJ1-2; D possibly corresponds to TRBD1 (6 bases). V was pared by 3 bases and J by 7 bases, with 9 bases between. CDR3 length equals 12 residues. Per the germline V gene, CDR1 is SEHNR and CDR2 is FQNEAQ (reference sequence). CDR3 region: CASSFTGSGYTF. The DNA for the CDR3 is TGTGCCAGCAGCTTTACAGGGAGTGGCTACACCTTC.

This rearrangement joins TRBV6-6 to TRBJ2-7; no firm D call. V was pared by 2 bases and J by 3 bases, with 17 bases between. CDR1 and CDR2 from the germline V gene are MNHNY and SVGAGI (reference sequence). The CDR3 extends over 16 amino acids. DNA of the CDR3: TGTGCCAGCAGTTACGATGAGGATTCCAACCACTACGAGCAGTACTTC. Protein: CASSYDEDSNHYEQYF.

The genes are TRBV30 and TRBJ2-7; 7 positions match TRBD2. This CDR3 contains 14 residues. V was pared by 4 bases and J by 2 bases, with 8 bases of the junction left unmatched. Germline V CDR1 and CDR2: GTSNPN, SVGIG (reference sequence). Written as DNA, the CDR3 is TGTGCCTGGAAAGGCGGGAGAAGAACCTACGAGCAGTACTTC. Its protein is CAWKGGRRTYEQYF.

This clone was observed a handful of times. The genes are TRBV19 and TRBJ2-5; D could derive from TRBD1 or TRBD2 (6 bases each). Deletions cut 7 bases from V and 4 bases from J, with 19 bases between. This CDR3 comprises 15 residues. Looked up from germline, CDR1 is LNHDA and CDR2 is SQIVND (reference sequence). CDR3 sequence reads: CASTPIGGSGETQYF. The CDR3, as DNA: TGTGCCAGTACCCCGATAGGGGGGTCGGGAGAGACCCAGTACTTC.

This clone was seen only once. The chain links TRBV10-1 to TRBJ2-1, with a tentative D call TRBD2 (6 bases). CDR1 is WNHNN and CDR2 is SYGVQD in the germline V gene (reference sequence). The CDR3 runs to 15 residues. The ends were cut back, 3 bases at V and 5 bases at J, with 14 bases in the middle. DNA for the CDR3: TGCGCCAGCAGTGACCCCCGGAGGGCAGACAATGAGCAGTTCTTC. It encodes CASSDPRRADNEQFF.

J is TRBJ2-7 and V is TRBV7-9; 11 bases map to TRBD1. The CDR3 totals 14 residues. CDR1 and CDR2 from the germline V gene are SEHNR and FQNEAQ (reference sequence). J was trimmed by 2 bases and V by 3 bases; bases with no gene match: 0. CDR3 sequence (DNA): TGTGCCAGCAGCTTGGGACAGGGGGCCTACGAGCAGTACTTC. Translating it yields CASSLGQGAYEQYF.

The chain employs TRBV19 and TRBJ1-1; 7 bases map to TRBD1. The CDR3 runs to 16 residues. CDR1 is LNHDA and CDR2 is SQIVND in the germline V gene (reference sequence). V dropped 6 bases and J dropped 5; count of bases not matched to a gene: 15. The CDR3 bases are TGTGCCAGTAGCCTAATTCGTCAGGGGGTATTAACTGAAGCTTTCTTT. Translated: CASSLIRQGVLTEAFF.

The rearrangement links TRBV28 to TRBJ1-1, with no clear D. The CDR3 covers 13 residues. CDR1 MDHEN and CDR2 SYDVKM come from the germline V gene. Trimming shortened V by 6 bases and J by 0 bases, and 8 bases separated the two germline ends. CDR3 nucleotides: TGTGCCAGCAGCCATACATTGAACACTGAAGCTTTCTTT. Translating gives CASSHTLNTEAFF.

The gene calls are TRBV7-9 and TRBJ1-5, with TRBD1 matching over 9 bases. The CDR3 runs to 15 residues. The V segment lost 6 bases and the J segment 6 bases; nucleotides outside the gene matches: 9. Germline-derived CDR1 and CDR2 are SEHNR and FQNEAQ (reference sequence). CDR3 bases: TGTGCCAGCAGTTTGGACGGACAGGGGATTCAGCCCCAGCATTTT. It codes for CASSLDGQGIQPQHF.

The V gene is TRBV18, the J gene TRBJ1-2, with D possibly matching TRBD1 (6 bases). The ends were cut back, 1 base at V and 4 bases at J, with 16 bases in the middle. Germline loops: CDR1 KGHSH, CDR2 LQKENI. The CDR3 extends over 16 amino acids. Written as DNA, the CDR3 is TGTGCCAGCTCACCACAGCAGGGGCGCTATTCCTATGGCTACACCTTC. It specifies CASSPQQGRYSYGYTF.

The chain links TRBV30 to TRBJ1-3; D ambiguous. The CDR3 length is 20 residues. The V and J ends lost 0 bases and 0 bases respectively, with 24 bases between them. CDR1 and CDR2 (germline): GTSNPN, SVGIG (reference sequence). The CDR3 protein is CAWSVYKGITRINSGNTIYF. The CDR3 DNA sequence: TGTGCCTGGAGTGTATACAAAGGGATTACCCGCATCAACTCTGGAAACACCATATATTTT.

This sequence joins TRBV5-4 and TRBJ2-1; 15 bases are a match to TRBD2. Trimming at V came to 4 bases and at J to 8 bases, leaving 4 bases not matched to a gene. Germline V gives CDR1 SGHNT, CDR2 YYREEE (reference sequence). This CDR3 comprises 15 residues. The CDR3 is CASSPGLAGGHEQFF. CDR3 in DNA: TGTGCCAGCAGCCCGGGACTAGCGGGAGGTCATGAGCAGTTCTTC.

The gene calls are TRBV7-9 and TRBJ1-5; possibly TRBD1 for D (5 bases). The CDR3 runs to 13 residues. V was cut by 5 bases and J by 6 bases, with 11 bases left in between. Germline values: CDR1 SEHNR, CDR2 FQNEAQ (reference sequence). CDR3 nucleotides: TGTGCCAGCAGCCCCGGAGGGGCTCAGCCCCAGCATTTT. It encodes CASSPGGAQPQHF.

The J gene is TRBJ1-5, the V gene TRBV28; unclear D gene. The ends were cut back, 3 bases at V and 0 bases at J, with 15 bases in the middle. Per germline, CDR1 MDHEN and CDR2 SYDVKM. The CDR3 has 17 residues. The CDR3, as DNA: TGTGCCAGCAGTTTCAATAGTGGGCAATATAGCAATCAGCCCCAGCATTTT. This encodes CASSFNSGQYSNQPQHF.

V and J are TRBV7-9 and TRBJ2-5; TRBD1 might be the D (6 bases). CDR1 and CDR2 from the germline V gene are SEHNR and FQNEAQ (reference sequence). The germline V and J ends were trimmed by 0 bases and 5 bases, with 13 bases remaining between them. The CDR3 is 15 residues long. CDR3 residues: CASSLAQGLGETQYF. CDR3 bases: TGTGCCAGCAGCTTAGCCCAGGGGCTGGGGGAGACCCAGTACTTC.

This clone was observed a few times. The chain carries TRBV5-1 and TRBJ1-2, with TRBD1 as a possible D gene (5 bases). Trimming pared 0 bases from V and 4 bases from J, leaving 10 bases between. The CDR3 is 14 residues long. Germline CDR1 SGHRS, CDR2 YFSETQ. CDR3 residues: CASSLEGRAYGYTF. The DNA for the CDR3 is TGCGCCAGCAGCTTGGAGGGGAGGGCCTATGGCTACACCTTC.

This chain joins TRBV5-6 and TRBJ2-3, with D unclear. Trimming removed 1 base from V and 0 bases from J, with 6 bases in between. CDR3 length equals 14 residues. Germline assignment: CDR1 SGHDT and CDR2 YYEEEE. The CDR3 region has the DNA TGTGCCAGCAGCTTGAAAGGGAGCACAGATACGCAGTATTTT. The encoded protein is CASSLKGSTDTQYF. Full variable domain (outside the CDR3, taken from reference TRBV5-6 and TRBJ2-3): DAGVTQSPTHLIKTRGQQVTLRCSPKSGHDTVSWYQQALGQGPQFIFQYYEEEERQRGNFPDRFSGHQFPNYSSELNVNALLLGDSALYLCASSLKGSTDTQYFGPGTRLTVL.

DNA for the CDR3: TGTGCCAGCAGCTTAGAGACAGGGGGCTGTGAGTACTTC. It encodes CASSLETGGCEYF. The chain couples TRBV11-1 to TRBJ2-7; TRBD1 aligns across 10 bases. Germline V lookup: CDR1 SGHAT, CDR2 FQDESV (reference sequence). After removal of 1 base from V and 11 bases from J, the junction contained 5 bases not matched to a gene. This CDR3 is 13 amino acids long.

V gene TRBV5-8 combines with J gene TRBJ2-7; D might be TRBD2 (6 bases). V lost 4 bases and J 7 bases, leaving 21 bases between the germline ends. CDR3 length: 15 residues. Germline loops: CDR1 SGHTS, CDR2 YDEGEE. The CDR3 reads CASSPPGLLFGEQYF. DNA of the CDR3: TGTGCCAGCAGCCCGCCGGGACTCCTTTTTGGTGAGCAGTACTTC.

The chain is built from TRBV6-1 and TRBJ2-5; 8 bases are shared with TRBD1. J lost 5 bases, V lost 0 bases, and 5 bases had no gene match. Germline V gene sequence: CDR1 MNHNS, CDR2 SASEGT. CDR3 length: 15 amino acids. The CDR3 coding sequence is TGTGCCAGCAGTGAAGCTCGGACAGGGATGGAGACCCAGTACTTC. Residues: CASSEARTGMETQYF.

The chain employs TRBV18 and TRBJ1-1; the D gene is possibly TRBD1 (5 bases). The CDR3 is made up of 13 amino acids. V was cut by 3 bases and J by 3 bases, with 8 bases left in between. From germline, CDR1 is KGHSH and CDR2 LQKENI. The CDR3 DNA sequence: TGTGCCAGCTCACCCGCGGGGGACACTGAAGCTTTCTTT. It codes for CASSPAGDTEAFF.

This rearrangement joins TRBV6-6 to TRBJ1-2, with D unresolved. CDR1 is MNHNY and CDR2 is SVGAGI in the germline V gene (reference sequence). The CDR3 covers 12 residues. Trimming took 6 bases from V and 8 from J, leaving 13 bases between them. The CDR3 protein is CASSPVGPGYTF. As DNA, the CDR3 is TGTGCCAGCAGCCCCGTGGGCCCAGGCTACACCTTC.

The chain combines TRBV6-4 with TRBJ2-7; maybe TRBD2 (5 bases). Germline V gene sequence: CDR1 MRHNA, CDR2 SNTAGT. The CDR3 totals 14 residues. Trimming left V 8 bases short and J 3 bases short, with 17 bases between. The CDR3 coding sequence is TGTGCCAGCGTCCCTAGGGCGGGCGACTACGAGCAGTACTTC. Translated, it gives CASVPRAGDYEQYF.

The chain recombines TRBV2 with TRBJ1-1; 8 nucleotides line up with TRBD1. The CDR3 contains 15 residues. The junction had 5 bases not matched to a gene; V was cut back by 0 bases and J by 5 bases. Germline CDR1 and CDR2: SNHLY and FYNNEI. This chain's CDR3 is CASSEAAGGWTEAFF. The CDR3 bases are TGTGCCAGCAGTGAAGCAGCAGGGGGCTGGACTGAAGCTTTCTTT. Full variable domain (missing parts from reference TRBV2 and TRBJ1-1): EPEVTQTPSHQVTQMGQEVILRCVPISNHLYFYWYRQILGQKVEFLVSFYNNEISEKSEIFDDQFSVERPDGSNFTLKIRSTKLEDSAMYFCASSEAAGGWTEAFFGQGTRLTVV.

The chain joins TRBV7-9 to TRBJ2-7; TRBD1 agrees at 7 bases. The junction had 14 bases not matched to a gene; V was cut back by 5 bases and J by 4 bases. Germline CDR1 is SEHNR and CDR2 is FQNEAQ (reference sequence). The CDR3 loop spans 16 amino acids. CDR3 DNA sequence: TGTGCCAGCAGCCCACTTTTGCGGCAGGGGGAATACGAGCAGTACTTC. Translating gives CASSPLLRQGEYEQYF.